The 30 T cell receptor beta chains below all came from one sample that was sequenced in a study of naive and memory T cell subsets (dated by TCRdb to the late 2010s). The protocol used for the library was UMI-ligation and nested PCR. The listed sequencing device is Illumina MiSeq. The beta constant-region primer was an equimolar mix of two oligonucleotides covering both TRBC1 and TRBC2. The public reads were reanalyzed by TCRdb: fastp trimming at Q25, MiXCR alignment, in-frame beta chains only. Rows with a matching CDR3 protein are joined into one entry that keeps the most common DNA and genes. Counted in this sample were about 90,000 distinct CDR3 sequences; over 7% of them appeared once. The ten most abundant clones make up 1.6% of the sample. The sample consisted of central memory CD4+ T cells from blood. The meaning of the sample's cell subset or site label: central memory, CD45RA- CD27+. These receptors came from a human donor in good health.

A remark on this clonotype: Possible read error: a much larger clone is one base away. The V call is TRBV6-2 or TRBV6-3, the J call TRBJ2-7; D is perhaps TRBD1 or TRBD2 (5 bases each). CDR1 and CDR2 from the germline V gene are MNHEY and SVGEGT. The CDR3 spans 15 residues. The CDR3 nucleotides read TGTGCCAGCAGCCGTGGGTTCCAGAATCGGGACCCCCCGCGCTTC. The encoded protein is CASSRGFQNRDPPRF.

This clonotype occurred a few times. The V call is TRBV7-9, the J call TRBJ1-3; D uncertain. V was clipped by 5 bases and J by 0 bases, with 11 bases between them. Germline assignment: CDR1 SEHNR and CDR2 FQNEAQ (reference sequence). The CDR3 extends over 15 amino acids. This chain's CDR3 is CASSPFSSSGNTIYF. The CDR3 DNA reads TGTGCCAGCAGCCCGTTTTCGAGCTCTGGAAACACCATATATTTT.

This clonotype was recorded many times. V gene TRBV4-2 combines with J gene TRBJ1-1; TRBD1 agrees at 9 bases. Unmatched junction bases numbered 4, after V lost 5 bases and J lost 3 bases. There are 14 residues in the CDR3. CDR1 is LGHNA and CDR2 is YNFKEQ in the germline V gene. The CDR3: CASSGTGKYTEAFF. Here the CDR3 DNA reads TGTGCCAGCAGCGGGACAGGGAAATACACTGAAGCTTTCTTT.

Worth noting for this clonotype: A much larger clone lies one base from this, so it may be a read error. The chain is built from TRBV20-1 and TRBJ2-3, with D perhaps TRBD2 (6 bases). The CDR3 runs to 13 residues. Germline V CDR1 and CDR2: DFQATT, SNEGSKA (reference sequence). Here the CDR3 DNA reads TGCACCTGGGAGGAAGACATCACAGATACGCAGTATTTT. It yields the protein CTWEEDITDTQYF.

This clonotype was counted at least ten times. The chain links TRBV20-1 to TRBJ2-4; D may be TRBD2 (5 bases). From germline, CDR1 is DFQATT and CDR2 SNEGSKA (reference sequence). The length of the CDR3 is 15 residues. V lost 6 bases and J lost 2, with 17 bases in between. The CDR3 reads CSAQTFAGTKNIQYF. CDR3 nucleotide sequence: TGCAGTGCCCAAACGTTTGCCGGGACCAAAAACATTCAGTACTTC.

This clonotype turned up a few times. The J gene is TRBJ2-1, the V gene TRBV7-9, with D unresolved. Germline lookup yields CDR1 SEHNR and CDR2 FQNEAQ (reference sequence). With 3 bases removed from V and 6 bases from J, the gap between germline ends came to 15 bases. The CDR3 is made up of 15 amino acids. CDR3 DNA: TGTGCCAGCAGCTTCCTGCGGCCCCAACTCAATGAGCAGTTCTTC. Its protein product is CASSFLRPQLNEQFF.

Ten or more counts support this clonotype. V usage is TRBV7-9 and J usage is TRBJ2-7; the D gene is possibly TRBD2 (6 bases). Germline CDR1 SEHNR, CDR2 FQNEAQ (reference sequence). The CDR3 length is 13 residues. The V and J ends lost 5 bases and 7 bases respectively, with 15 bases between them. This CDR3 reads CASSRGAGGEQYF. CDR3 bases: TGTGCCAGCAGCCGAGGGGCAGGAGGGGAGCAGTACTTC.

This clonotype was detected a few times. This rearrangement joins TRBV20-1 to TRBJ2-5; 9 bases map to TRBD2. Germline V gene lookup returns CDR1 DFQATT and CDR2 SNEGSKA (reference sequence). V trimming: 2 bases; J trimming: 6 bases; junction bases outside the gene matches: 10. This CDR3 comprises 15 residues. The CDR3 region is CSARMAGGGVKTQYF. The DNA of the CDR3 is TGCAGTGCTAGAATGGCGGGAGGGGGGGTAAAGACCCAGTACTTC.

At least ten counts were recorded for this clonotype. V is TRBV12-3 or TRBV12-4 and J is TRBJ1-5, with 10 bases that match TRBD1. V shed 4 bases and J 1 base; nucleotides not matched to a gene: 4. The CDR3 totals 16 residues. CDR3 sequence (DNA): TGTGCCAGCAGTTCCGGGACAGGGGTGAGCAATCAGCCCCAGCATTTT. This sequence encodes CASSSGTGVSNQPQHF.

Many counts were recorded for this clonotype. The chain employs TRBV6-6 and TRBJ1-1, with D unresolved. V shed 2 bases and J shed 1 base, with 5 bases lying between them. CDR3 length: 13 residues. Germline V gives CDR1 MNHNY, CDR2 SVGAGI (reference sequence). The CDR3 here is CASSYGQNTEAFF. In nucleotides, the CDR3 is TGTGCCAGCAGTTACGGGCAGAACACTGAAGCTTTCTTT.

The chain has TRBV28 and TRBJ1-6; D possibly corresponds to TRBD1 (5 bases). CDR3 length: 13 residues. Trimming shortened V by 6 bases and J by 10 bases, and 13 bases separated the two germline ends. The germline V gene has CDR1 MDHEN and CDR2 SYDVKM. This CDR3 is CASRPNRRSPLHF. CDR3 coding DNA: TGTGCCAGCAGACCAAACAGGAGATCACCCCTCCACTTT.

This clonotype was observed many times. J is TRBJ2-7 and V is TRBV5-6, with TRBD2 matching 9 bases. The V and J ends lost 4 bases and 7 bases, in that order; junction bases with no gene match: 9. Germline assignment: CDR1 SGHDT and CDR2 YYEEEE. CDR3 length: 14 residues. This CDR3 is CASSRLAVLGEQYF. CDR3 DNA sequence: TGTGCCAGCAGCCGACTAGCGGTCCTCGGAGAGCAGTACTTC.

The V gene is TRBV7-2, the J gene TRBJ2-3, with D maybe TRBD1 (5 bases). The CDR3 loop spans 16 amino acids. Trimming cost V 3 bases and J 2 bases, with 15 bases left between them. In germline, CDR1 is SGHTA, CDR2 FQGNSA. The CDR3 DNA follows: TGTGCCAGCAGCTTGGGGTTAAAGGGGTCCACAGATACGCAGTATTTT. Translating it yields CASSLGLKGSTDTQYF.

This clonotype appeared a few times. This rearrangement joins TRBV6-2 or TRBV6-3 to TRBJ2-2; D possibly matches TRBD1 or TRBD2 (6 bases each). The germline V gene has CDR1 MNHEY and CDR2 SVGEGT. This CDR3 contains 15 residues. V lost 8 bases to trimming and J lost 5 bases, with 18 bases between them. The CDR3 DNA reads as TGTGCCAGCCGACTGACAGGAGGAGGGACCGGGGAGCTGTTTTTT. Its protein product is CASRLTGGGTGELFF.

This clonotype was observed many times. The chain recombines TRBV6-6 with TRBJ2-5, with 10 bases lining up with TRBD2. V shed 6 bases and J 5 bases; nucleotides not matched to a gene: 9. Germline CDR1 MNHNY, CDR2 SVGAGI (reference sequence). This CDR3 has 15 residues. CDR3 in amino acids: CASRHLGTSEETQYF. The CDR3 coding sequence is TGTGCCAGCAGGCACTTGGGGACTAGCGAGGAGACCCAGTACTTC.

Ten or more counts support this clonotype. The rearrangement links TRBV5-5 to TRBJ2-5; no clear D. The CDR3 contains 13 residues. From germline, CDR1 is SGHKS and CDR2 YYEKEE (reference sequence). The V and J ends lost 2 bases and 5 bases respectively, with 10 bases between them. The CDR3 spells CASSFRRAETQYF. The CDR3 DNA sequence: TGTGCCAGCAGCTTCAGGCGAGCTGAGACCCAGTACTTC. The variable domain in full, completed from reference TRBV5-5 and TRBJ2-5, reads DAGVTQSPTHLIKTRGQQVTLRCSPISGHKSVSWYQQVLGQGPQFIFQYYEKEERGRGNFPDRFSARQFPNYSSELNVNALLLGDSALYLCASSFRRAETQYFGPGTRLLVL.

This clonotype was recorded many times. The chain links TRBV20-1 to TRBJ2-1, with 10 positions matching TRBD1. Germline trimming cut 5 bases from V and 3 bases from J; bases unmatched to any gene: 4. The germline CDR1 and CDR2 sequences are DFQATT and SNEGSKA (reference sequence). The CDR3 covers 14 residues. The CDR3 spells CSAQGQGNYNEQFF. CDR3 in DNA: TGCAGTGCTCAGGGACAGGGGAACTACAATGAGCAGTTCTTC.

This clonotype was observed a handful of times. CDR3 sequence: CASSLAYTDTQYF. DNA for the CDR3: TGTGCCAGCAGCTTAGCGTACACAGATACGCAGTATTTT. This chain uses TRBV7-2 with TRBJ2-3; D is unresolved. This CDR3 has 13 residues. Germline-derived CDR1 and CDR2 are SGHTA and FQGNSA. Trimming stripped 0 bases from V and 2 bases from J, with 3 bases between.

The V call is TRBV28, the J call TRBJ2-6, with a possible D match to TRBD2 (6 bases). Trimming removed 4 bases at V and 0 bases at J, with 16 bases between. This CDR3 is 18 amino acids long. Germline V gene data show CDR1 as MDHEN and CDR2 as SYDVKM. In nucleotides, the CDR3 is TGTGCCAGCAGTTCCCCTAGGGCGGGGAGCTCTGGGGCCAACGTCCTGACTTTC. It yields the protein CASSSPRAGSSGANVLTF.

This clonotype has a count of ten or more. The chain employs TRBV7-2 and TRBJ1-4; 9 bases are shared with TRBD1. This CDR3 is 16 amino acids long. Germline lookup yields CDR1 SGHTA and CDR2 FQGNSA. Trimming removed 5 bases from V and 9 bases from J; junction bases left unmatched: 13. For the CDR3, the DNA is TGTGCCAGCAGCCGGCAGCCGGAGACAGGGGGTAAAAAACTGTTTTTT. Protein product: CASSRQPETGGKKLFF.

The chain is built from TRBV24-1 and TRBJ1-6; no firm D call. The germline V and J ends were trimmed by 7 bases and 10 bases, with 16 bases remaining between them. CDR1 is KGHDR, CDR2 SFDVKD, per germline. The CDR3 spans 14 residues. The CDR3 region is CATRGEGVGSPLHF. The CDR3 nucleotides are TGTGCCACCAGAGGCGAAGGAGTAGGATCACCCCTCCACTTT.

This clonotype occurred many times. The J gene is TRBJ2-1, the V gene TRBV5-6; D possibly corresponds to TRBD2 (5 bases). This CDR3 is 12 amino acids long. Trimming took off 1 base at V and 15 bases at J, with 14 bases between the two ends. Germline-derived CDR1 and CDR2 are SGHDT and YYEEEE. CDR3 sequence reads: CASSLNRRDRFF. The CDR3 DNA reads as TGTGCCAGCAGCTTGAACCGTCGGGATCGGTTCTTC.

This chain uses TRBV15 with TRBJ1-1, with D possibly being TRBD1 (5 bases). Deletions cut 2 bases from V and 7 bases from J, with 14 bases between. The CDR3 covers 14 residues. The germline V gene encodes CDR1 LNHNV and CDR2 YYDKDF (reference sequence). The CDR3 loop is CATSRRRGESEAFF. DNA for the CDR3: TGTGCCACCAGCAGAAGAAGAGGGGAGAGTGAAGCTTTCTTT.

The chain joins TRBV6-2 or TRBV6-3 to TRBJ1-2; 10 bases align to TRBD1. In germline, CDR1 is MNHEY, CDR2 SVGEGT. CDR3 length: 13 residues. V lost 6 bases to trimming and J lost 7 bases; unmatched junction nucleotides: 5. The chain's CDR3 is CASSRQGAGGYTF. CDR3 bases: TGTGCCAGCAGCCGACAGGGGGCTGGTGGCTACACCTTC.

This clonotype occurred a few times. This rearrangement joins TRBV5-4 to TRBJ2-2, with unresolved D. V lost 0 bases and J 1 base, leaving 4 bases between the germline ends. Germline CDR1 SGHNT, CDR2 YYREEE (reference sequence). The CDR3 is made up of 14 amino acids. The CDR3: CASSLAENTGELFF. The CDR3 bases are TGTGCCAGCAGCTTGGCGGAGAACACCGGGGAGCTGTTTTTT.

This clonotype has more than one count but fewer than ten. The V gene is TRBV18, the J gene TRBJ1-1, with a weak D call TRBD1 (6 bases). This CDR3 is built from 18 residues. CDR1 and CDR2 from the germline V gene are KGHSH and LQKENI. V was clipped by 3 bases and J by 2 bases, with 22 bases between them. The CDR3 coding sequence is TGTGCCAGCTCACCGAATCAAATGGACAGTCACCTTAACACTGAAGCTTTCTTT. It encodes CASSPNQMDSHLNTEAFF.

This chain uses TRBV2 with TRBJ2-7; D is unresolved. The CDR3 has 11 amino acids. The germline CDR1 and CDR2 sequences are SNHLY and FYNNEI. Trimming took off 4 bases at V and 6 bases at J, with 7 bases between the two ends. CDR3 loop: CASSASPEQYF. In DNA form, the CDR3 reads TGTGCCAGCAGTGCGAGCCCCGAGCAGTACTTC.

This clonotype occurred a few times. The chain combines TRBV5-6 with TRBJ1-2, with D possibly being TRBD1 (6 bases). V was trimmed by 5 bases and J by 5 bases, leaving 16 bases between them. From germline, CDR1 is SGHDT and CDR2 YYEEEE. The CDR3 loop spans 14 amino acids. The CDR3 nucleotides read TGTGCCAGCAGATTTACAGGGTTCCTTTATGGCTACACCTTC. Its protein product is CASRFTGFLYGYTF.

This chain links TRBV4-3 with TRBJ2-1; 10 bases fit TRBD1. The length of the CDR3 is 14 residues. J was trimmed by 7 bases and V by 1 base; bases with no gene match: 1. CDR1 LGHNA and CDR2 YSLEER come from the germline V gene. The CDR3 loop reads CASSQGGQGNEQFF. The CDR3 coding sequence is TGCGCCAGCAGCCAAGGGGGACAGGGGAATGAGCAGTTCTTC.

This clonotype was seen at least ten times. The chain couples TRBV10-3 to TRBJ2-2; 7 nucleotides line up with TRBD2. This CDR3 region has 15 residues. Germline V gives CDR1 ENHRY, CDR2 SYGVKD. The trim removed 2 bases at V and 2 bases at J, leaving 2 bases unmatched. In nucleotides, the CDR3 is TGTGCCATCAGTGAGCGGGGGGTTAACACCGGGGAGCTGTTTTTT. Protein: CAISERGVNTGELFF.